Below, 22 T cell receptor beta chains from the same sample are listed, as sequenced in a study of PD-1 blockade in classical Hodgkin lymphoma (dated by TCRdb to 2018 to 2020). The label giving this sample's time point can be read as: newly diagnosed, previously untreated cHL patient sample. Magnetic negative selection with a Miltenyi CD4+ T cell isolation kit was used to purify CD4+ T cells from thawed PBMCs. Libraries were prepared through the immunoSEQ multiplex PCR assay. TCRdb limited this immuneACCESS table to in-frame rearrangements with V and J called. A share of clones is missing; checked studies link under half to unresolved V genes, and the rest is unexplained. The sample data list fewer than 25,000 clones, and more than 85% of these were observed just once. The top ten hold around 0.4% of the sample. The specimen was CD4+ T cells from blood. The receptors shown here come from a human donor with classical Hodgkin lymphoma.

This chain links TRBV5-1 with TRBJ2-3; 8 bases fit TRBD2. The germline V gene encodes CDR1 SGHRS and CDR2 YFSETQ. The CDR3 totals 14 residues. The J segment lost 1 base and the V segment lost 3 bases, leaving 1 base of the junction unmatched. CDR3 loop: CASSSTSGTDTQYF. Here the CDR3 DNA reads TGCGCCAGCAGCTCGACTAGCGGCACAGATACGCAGTATTTT.

J is TRBJ1-1 and V is TRBV11-3; possible D gene TRBD1, 5 bases. Trimming took 4 bases from V and 6 from J, leaving 12 bases between them. Germline loops: CDR1 SGHNT, CDR2 YENEEA. There are 13 residues in the CDR3. The CDR3 loop reads CASSSLGESEAFF. For the CDR3, the DNA is TGTGCCAGCAGCTCCCTGGGGGAGTCTGAAGCTTTCTTT.

V gene TRBV6-6 combines with J gene TRBJ2-1, with 9 bases fitting TRBD2. V dropped 2 bases and J dropped 9; count of bases not matched to a gene: 11. The CDR3 has 16 residues. Germline V CDR1 and CDR2: MNHNY, SVGAGI (reference sequence). DNA of the CDR3: TGTGCCAGCAGTTACGGGGCTAGCGGGGTTTTCAGTGAGCAGTTCTTC. This encodes CASSYGASGVFSEQFF.

The chain uses TRBV7-2 and TRBJ1-5; TRBD1 aligns across 7 bases. Germline V gives CDR1 SGHTA, CDR2 FQGNSA. The CDR3 is made up of 16 amino acids. The V segment lost 0 bases and the J segment 5 bases; nucleotides outside the gene matches: 7. CDR3 sequence (DNA): TGTGCCAGCAGCTTAGCAGGCAGGGGGTATGATCAGCCCCAGCATTTT. Its translation is CASSLAGRGYDQPQHF. Based on the CDR3 plus reference TRBV7-2 and TRBJ1-5, the full variable domain is GAGVSQSPSNKVTEKGKDVELRCDPISGHTALYWYRQSLGQGLEFLIYFQGNSAPDKSGLPSDRFSAERTGGSVSTLTIQRTQQEDSAVYLCASSLAGRGYDQPQHFGDGTRLSIL.

The chain has TRBV7-2 and TRBJ2-7, with 12 positions matching TRBD2. The CDR3 sequence is 18 residues long. The germline CDR1 and CDR2 sequences are SGHTA and FQGNSA. The V gene end was trimmed by 5 bases and the J gene end by 3 bases; junction bases not matched to a gene: 14. CDR3 DNA: TGTGCCAGCAGCCTTGGACTAGCGGGGCCGATCAGCTACTACGAGCAGTACTTC. It encodes CASSLGLAGPISYYEQYF.

This clone occurred once. This chain joins TRBV19 and TRBJ1-5, with a weak D call TRBD1 (5 bases). This CDR3 has 15 residues. Trimming shortened V by 2 bases and J by 2 bases, and 10 bases separated the two germline ends. CDR1 is LNHDA and CDR2 is SQIVND in the germline V gene (reference sequence). The CDR3 loop reads CASSIKTGGNQPQHF. In nucleotides, the CDR3 is TGTGCCAGTAGTATAAAAACGGGGGGCAATCAGCCCCAGCATTTT.

This sequence joins TRBV18 and TRBJ2-7, with TRBD2 matching 7 bases. Germline V gene lookup returns CDR1 KGHSH and CDR2 LQKENI. V shed 6 bases, J shed 4 bases, and the junction held 12 bases outside the gene matches. CDR3 length: 15 residues. The CDR3 spells CASSPPQRDVYEQYF. CDR3 bases: TGTGCCAGCTCGCCCCCCCAGCGGGATGTATACGAGCAGTACTTC.

The chain links TRBV7-8 to TRBJ2-7; TRBD1 matches 9 bases. The CDR3 is 16 amino acids. V gave up 0 bases and J gave up 2 bases; unmatched junction bases: 5. Germline CDR1 SGHVS, CDR2 FQNEAQ. The CDR3 sequence: CASSLAPGQGPYEQYF. CDR3 nucleotides: TGTGCCAGCAGCTTAGCCCCAGGACAGGGGCCCTACGAGCAGTACTTC.

The J gene is TRBJ2-7, the V gene TRBV5-6; D may match TRBD1 or TRBD2 (5 bases each). The CDR3 has 15 amino acids. V shed 0 bases and J shed 6 bases, with 16 bases lying between them. CDR1 and CDR2 from the germline V gene are SGHDT and YYEEEE. The CDR3 region has the DNA TGTGCCAGCAGCTTGGGCCGGGGACCCGAGGGCGAGCAGTACTTC. It yields the protein CASSLGRGPEGEQYF.

The rearrangement uses TRBV19 and TRBJ2-5, with 8 bases matching TRBD2. This CDR3 comprises 15 residues. V trimming: 4 bases; J trimming: 2 bases; junction bases outside the gene matches: 6. CDR1 and CDR2 (germline): LNHDA, SQIVND (reference sequence). The CDR3 loop is CASSTGTSVQETQYF. For the CDR3, the DNA is TGTGCCAGTAGTACCGGGACTAGTGTTCAAGAGACCCAGTACTTC. Full variable domain (outside the CDR3, taken from reference TRBV19 and TRBJ2-5): DGGITQSPKYLFRKEGQNVTLSCEQNLNHDAMYWYRQDPGQGLRLIYYSQIVNDFQKGDIAEGYSVSREKKESFPLTVTSAQKNPTAFYLCASSTGTSVQETQYFGPGTRLLVL.

The chain employs TRBV19 and TRBJ2-3; TRBD2 is a possible D gene (6 bases). Germline loops: CDR1 LNHDA, CDR2 SQIVND (reference sequence). V was trimmed by 9 bases and J by 3 bases, leaving 13 bases between them. CDR3 length: 13 residues. The CDR3 sequence is CASGRGGTDTQYF. CDR3 DNA: TGTGCCAGCGGACGGGGAGGTACAGATACGCAGTATTTT. Combining the CDR3 with reference TRBV19 and TRBJ2-3 gives the whole variable domain DGGITQSPKYLFRKEGQNVTLSCEQNLNHDAMYWYRQDPGQGLRLIYYSQIVNDFQKGDIAEGYSVSREKKESFPLTVTSAQKNPTAFYLCASGRGGTDTQYFGPGTRLTVL.

This chain joins TRBV5-4 and TRBJ1-2; 9 nucleotides align to TRBD1. CDR1 and CDR2 (germline): SGHNT, YYREEE (reference sequence). V lost 4 bases, J lost 4 bases, and 8 bases stayed unmatched. This CDR3 is built from 15 residues. This CDR3 reads CASSPRTGASYGYTF. The CDR3 nucleotides are TGTGCCAGCAGCCCTAGGACAGGGGCCTCCTATGGCTACACCTTC.

This clone was picked up one time. The chain joins TRBV4-2 to TRBJ2-1, with D unclear. This CDR3 has 16 amino acids. V was clipped by 0 bases and J by 8 bases, with 17 bases between them. Germline assignment: CDR1 LGHNA and CDR2 YNFKEQ. The CDR3 sequence is CASSQDQERPWYEQFF. For the CDR3, the DNA is TGTGCCAGCAGCCAAGATCAGGAAAGACCCTGGTATGAGCAGTTCTTC.

The rearrangement joins TRBV11-2 to TRBJ1-1, with a possible D match to TRBD1 (5 bases). Germline-derived CDR1 and CDR2 are SGHAT and FQNNGV. CDR3 length: 15 amino acids. V shed 0 bases and J shed 7 bases, with 15 bases lying between them. The CDR3 DNA reads as TGTGCCAGCAGCTTAGATGGCCGGGACTCAGATGAAGCTTTCTTT. Protein product: CASSLDGRDSDEAFF.

V is TRBV11-2 and J is TRBJ2-3; 11 bases map to TRBD2. This CDR3 has 18 amino acids. Germline loops: CDR1 SGHAT, CDR2 FQNNGV. Losses at the gene ends were 1 base for V and 5 bases for J; bases not matched to a gene: 11. The CDR3 is CASSLGRNSGRAKDTQYF. For the CDR3, the DNA is TGTGCCAGCAGCTTAGGAAGGAATAGCGGGAGGGCCAAAGATACGCAGTATTTT.

The J gene is TRBJ1-4, the V gene TRBV6-4, with 8 bases lining up with TRBD1. CDR1 and CDR2 (germline): MRHNA, SNTAGT. This CDR3 contains 24 residues. The trim removed 2 bases at V and 0 bases at J, leaving 26 bases unmatched. CDR3 amino acids: CASSDPITNPGGARRVTTNEKLFF. The CDR3 bases are TGTGCCAGCAGTGACCCCATAACAAACCCAGGGGGCGCAAGAAGGGTTACAACTAATGAAAAACTGTTTTTT.

The CDR3: CASRKGPQGDMNTEAFF. The CDR3 DNA is TGTGCCAGCCGTAAAGGGCCTCAGGGCGACATGAACACTGAAGCTTTCTTT. The gene calls are TRBV19 and TRBJ1-1, with a weak D call TRBD1 (5 bases). V was cut by 9 bases and J by 0 bases, with 23 bases left in between. Germline values: CDR1 LNHDA, CDR2 SQIVND (reference sequence). The CDR3 runs 17 residues.

This clone appeared a few times. This rearrangement joins TRBV6-5 to TRBJ1-5; 9 positions match TRBD1. The J segment lost 6 bases and the V segment lost 6 bases, leaving 9 bases of the junction unmatched. The CDR3 has 15 residues. CDR1 is MNHEY and CDR2 is SVGAGI in the germline V gene. The CDR3 DNA follows: TGTGCCAGCAGACCGGACAGGGGCGGTGGTCAGCCCCAGCATTTT. It codes for CASRPDRGGGQPQHF.

This clone was recorded a few times. This chain connects TRBV5-4 to TRBJ1-2; 7 positions agree with TRBD1. Germline CDR1 SGHNT, CDR2 YYREEE (reference sequence). Trimming took 5 bases from V and 4 from J; bases not matched to a gene: 8. This CDR3 is 14 amino acids long. CDR3 in DNA: TGTGCCAGCAGTTCTCCCCAGGGGGGCTATGGCTACACCTTC. As protein: CASSSPQGGYGYTF.

V gene TRBV15 combines with J gene TRBJ2-7; D call uncertain. V was cut by 0 bases and J by 3 bases, with 15 bases left in between. The CDR3 totals 16 residues. Germline assignment: CDR1 LNHNV and CDR2 YYDKDF (reference sequence). Here the CDR3 DNA reads TGTGCCACCAGCAGAGATAACCCTGATCGGAGCTACGAGCAGTACTTC. It is translated as CATSRDNPDRSYEQYF.

The genes are TRBV7-6 and TRBJ1-4; TRBD1 is a possible D gene (6 bases). This CDR3 is built from 17 residues. From germline, CDR1 is SGHVS and CDR2 FNYEAQ. Trimming pared 6 bases from V and 4 bases from J, leaving 21 bases between. In DNA form, the CDR3 reads TGTGCCAGCAGTTCCCAGGGGTCTCTGCGTGGTAATGAAAAACTGTTTTTT. It yields the protein CASSSQGSLRGNEKLFF.

The chain is built from TRBV29-1 and TRBJ1-1; D possibly corresponds to TRBD1 (5 bases). The germline gives CDR1 SQVTM, CDR2 ANQGSEA. The CDR3 loop spans 11 amino acids. The V end was cut by 7 bases, the J end by 7 bases, with 13 bases between. The CDR3 sequence: CSALGQFEAFF. Here the CDR3 DNA reads TGCAGCGCCCTGGGGCAGTTTGAAGCTTTCTTT.